The 15 T cell receptor beta chains in this list originate from one sample, sequenced in a study of shared clonotypes between healthy human individuals. Naive CD8 cells comprised CD45RO-negative, CCR7-positively selected cells, excluding terminally differentiated effector memory CD45RA+ cells. Some clones are missing from TCRdb's copy, which holds only in-frame ones; the method was immunoSEQ multiplex PCR. The repertoire holds some 600,000 clones, with about 96% as singletons. What was sequenced was naive CD8+ T cells sorted from blood. The receptors stem from a woman aged 25-40 years in good health.

V is TRBV14 and J is TRBJ1-2; no firm D call. The length of the CDR3 is 14 residues. V lost 1 base and J lost 3, with 9 bases in between. Germline loops: CDR1 SGHDN, CDR2 FVKESK. The CDR3 reads CASSQGLRDYGYTF. The DNA of the CDR3 is TGTGCCAGCAGCCAAGGGTTGAGGGACTATGGCTACACCTTC.

The V gene is TRBV5-6, the J gene TRBJ1-2, with 8 bases that match TRBD1. The V gene end was trimmed by 4 bases and the J gene end by 2 bases; junction bases not matched to a gene: 10. The CDR3 spans 16 residues. CDR1 and CDR2 (germline): SGHDT, YYEEEE. The CDR3 DNA reads TGTGCCAGCAGCCCCTGGGGGACAGGAATAAACTATGGCTACACCTTC. Amino acids: CASSPWGTGINYGYTF.

The V call is TRBV13, the J call TRBJ2-1, with 10 bases fitting TRBD1. CDR1 and CDR2 (germline): PRHDT, FYEKMQ (reference sequence). The CDR3 length is 15 residues. After removal of 5 bases from V and 4 bases from J, the junction contained 5 bases not matched to a gene. DNA for the CDR3: TGTGCCAGCAGCACGCGGGACAGGGGTTACAATGAGCAGTTCTTC. Protein sequence: CASSTRDRGYNEQFF.

This chain links TRBV7-9 with TRBJ1-2; 8 bases line up with TRBD1. Germline V gives CDR1 SEHNR, CDR2 FQNEAQ (reference sequence). The CDR3 has 14 amino acids. The J segment lost 4 bases and the V segment lost 1 base, leaving 2 bases of the junction unmatched. CDR3 nucleotides: TGTGCCAGCAGCTTAGGACAGGGGACCTATGGCTACACCTTC. Translating it yields CASSLGQGTYGYTF. The whole variable domain, remainder taken from reference TRBV7-9 and TRBJ1-2, is DTGVSQNPRHKITKRGQNVTFRCDPISEHNRLYWYRQTLGQGPEFLTYFQNEAQLEKSRLLSDRFSAERPKGSFSTLEIQRTEQGDSAMYLCASSLGQGTYGYTFGSGTRLTVV.

V usage is TRBV5-4 and J usage is TRBJ2-1; 8 bases are shared with TRBD1. V trimming: 3 bases; J trimming: 7 bases; junction bases outside the gene matches: 0. CDR3 length: 12 residues. Germline assignment: CDR1 SGHNT and CDR2 YYREEE (reference sequence). The CDR3 protein is CASSWTGNEQFF. CDR3 bases: TGTGCCAGCAGCTGGACAGGGAATGAGCAGTTCTTC. Full variable domain (remainder filled in from reference TRBV5-4 and TRBJ2-1): ETGVTQSPTHLIKTRGQQVTLRCSSQSGHNTVSWYQQALGQGPQFIFQYYREEENGRGNFPPRFSGLQFPNYSSELNVNALELDDSALYLCASSWTGNEQFFGPGTRLTVL.

The genes are TRBV28 and TRBJ2-3; TRBD2 agrees at 8 bases. In germline, CDR1 is MDHEN, CDR2 SYDVKM. After removal of 5 bases from V and 4 bases from J, the junction contained 11 bases not matched to a gene. The CDR3 runs to 16 residues. The CDR3 region has the DNA TGTGCCAGCAGTCACTCCACGGGGGGGGCTCCAGATACGCAGTATTTT. It yields the protein CASSHSTGGAPDTQYF. Looking up the rest from reference TRBV28 and TRBJ2-3 gives the full variable domain: DVKVTQSSRYLVKRTGEKVFLECVQDMDHENMFWYRQDPGLGLRLIYFSYDVKMKEKGDIPEGYSVSREKKERFSLILESASTNQTSMYLCASSHSTGGAPDTQYFGPGTRLTVL.

V gene TRBV7-9 combines with J gene TRBJ2-5; 7 bases align to TRBD2. The V segment lost 2 bases and the J segment 5 bases; nucleotides outside the gene matches: 20. The length of the CDR3 is 19 residues. The germline gives CDR1 SEHNR, CDR2 FQNEAQ (reference sequence). The CDR3 region is CASSLYGIFGGSLMETQYF. The CDR3 bases are TGTGCCAGCAGCTTATATGGGATATTTGGCGGGAGCTTGATGGAGACCCAGTACTTC.

The V call is TRBV29-1, the J call TRBJ2-7; D is possibly TRBD1 (6 bases). Germline CDR1 reads SQVTM; CDR2 reads ANQGSEA. Trimming stripped 0 bases from V and 5 bases from J, with 14 bases between. The CDR3 runs 14 residues. The CDR3 here is CSVEDQSRGNEQYF. CDR3 nucleotide sequence: TGCAGCGTTGAAGATCAGTCAAGGGGGAACGAGCAGTACTTC.

The chain uses TRBV28 and TRBJ2-7; TRBD1 aligns across 7 bases. This CDR3 is built from 14 residues. With V trimmed by 6 bases and J by 2 bases, 7 bases remained unmatched. Germline lookup yields CDR1 MDHEN and CDR2 SYDVKM. DNA of the CDR3: TGTGCCAGCAGCCGACAGGGTGAACCCTACGAGCAGTACTTC. Its translation: CASSRQGEPYEQYF.

The J gene is TRBJ2-7, the V gene TRBV19; 7 nucleotides match TRBD2. The CDR3 is made up of 15 amino acids. The trim removed 2 bases at V and 2 bases at J, leaving 6 bases unmatched. From germline, CDR1 is LNHDA and CDR2 SQIVND (reference sequence). CDR3 nucleotide sequence: TGTGCCAGTAGTATACTAGCGGCACCAACCTACGAGCAGTACTTC. Amino acid sequence: CASSILAAPTYEQYF.

This chain connects TRBV18 to TRBJ2-3; D not resolved. CDR3 size: 12 residues. Per germline, CDR1 KGHSH and CDR2 LQKENI. V was clipped by 5 bases and J by 1 base, with 4 bases between them. This chain's CDR3 is CASSAGTDTQYF. The CDR3 DNA reads TGTGCCAGCTCAGCTGGCACAGATACGCAGTATTTT.

This rearrangement joins TRBV29-1 to TRBJ2-5, with D possibly matching TRBD1 (5 bases). Germline-derived CDR1 and CDR2 are SQVTM and ANQGSEA. This CDR3 contains 13 residues. Trimming took off 1 base at V and 5 bases at J, with 11 bases between the two ends. CDR3 bases: TGCAGCGTTGAAGGGGGCCGCGACGAGACCCAGTACTTC. Its protein is CSVEGGRDETQYF.

This clone was picked up one time. The chain employs TRBV4-1 and TRBJ1-5; TRBD1 might be the D (5 bases). The CDR3 extends over 14 amino acids. Trimming shortened V by 1 base and J by 7 bases, and 11 bases separated the two germline ends. The germline V gene encodes CDR1 MGHRA and CDR2 YSYEKL. As DNA, the CDR3 is TGCGCCAGCAGCCAAGCCCAGGGAAGCCAGCCCCAGCATTTT. Residues: CASSQAQGSQPQHF.

This rearrangement joins TRBV6-5 to TRBJ1-1; no clear D. Germline V gene data show CDR1 as MNHEY and CDR2 as SVGAGI. The CDR3 sequence is 13 residues long. Trimming took 6 bases from V and 3 from J, leaving 11 bases between them. DNA for the CDR3: TGTGCCAGCAGCCCTAGGATTGACACTGAAGCTTTCTTT. Its translation: CASSPRIDTEAFF.

The rearrangement joins TRBV19 to TRBJ1-5; no clear D gene. The CDR3 contains 15 residues. Trimming stripped 0 bases from V and 2 bases from J, with 8 bases between. Germline values: CDR1 LNHDA, CDR2 SQIVND (reference sequence). The CDR3 sequence is CASSIDLYRNQPQHF. CDR3 nucleotides: TGTGCCAGTAGTATAGATTTATATCGCAATCAGCCCCAGCATTTT.